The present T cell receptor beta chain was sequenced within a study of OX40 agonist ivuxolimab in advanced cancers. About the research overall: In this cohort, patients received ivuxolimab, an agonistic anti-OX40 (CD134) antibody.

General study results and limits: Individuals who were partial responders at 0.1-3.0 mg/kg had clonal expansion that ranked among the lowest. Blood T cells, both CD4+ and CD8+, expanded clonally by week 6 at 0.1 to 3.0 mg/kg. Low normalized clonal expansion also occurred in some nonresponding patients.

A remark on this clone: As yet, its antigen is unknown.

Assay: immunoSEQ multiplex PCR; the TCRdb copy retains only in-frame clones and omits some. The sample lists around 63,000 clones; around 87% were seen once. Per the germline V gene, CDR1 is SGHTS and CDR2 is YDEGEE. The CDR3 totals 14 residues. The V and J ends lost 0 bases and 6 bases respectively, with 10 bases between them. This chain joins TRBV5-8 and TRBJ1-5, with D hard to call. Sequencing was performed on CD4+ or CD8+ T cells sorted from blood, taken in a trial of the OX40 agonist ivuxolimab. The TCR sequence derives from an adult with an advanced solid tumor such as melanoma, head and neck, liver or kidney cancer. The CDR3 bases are TGTGCCAGCAGCTTGGAACAGACGGGTCAGCCCCAGCATTTT. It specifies CASSLEQTGQPQHF.